The 31 T cell receptor beta chains below all came from one sample that was sequenced in a study of T cell repertoires in cytomegalovirus infection. One entry per CDR3 protein results from TCRdb running MiXCR on the reads. This repertoire shows 200,000 to 300,000 distinct CDR3 sequences, around an eighth found once; its top ten account for 1.6%. Sequenced: PBMCs. These TCRs come from a human donor in good health (CMV status not recorded). Some clones in this sample may be carry-over from other donors' samples.

This chain links TRBV7-2 with TRBJ2-3; perhaps TRBD1 as D (7 bases). The CDR3 length is 14 residues. Germline assignment: CDR1 SGHTA and CDR2 FQGNSA. V lost 1 base to trimming and J lost 8 bases, with 13 bases between them. The CDR3 sequence is CASSLGQGGLTQYF. CDR3 coding DNA: TGTGCCAGCAGCTTAGGACAGGGAGGCCTTACGCAGTATTTT.

This clonotype came up many times. J is TRBJ2-2 and V is TRBV27; D might be TRBD1 (5 bases). Trimming took off 2 bases at V and 6 bases at J, with 13 bases between the two ends. CDR3 size: 15 residues. Germline CDR1 reads MNHEY; CDR2 reads SMNVEV (reference sequence). This CDR3 is CASSLTRVKSGELFF. DNA for the CDR3: TGTGCCAGCAGTTTAACCAGGGTTAAGTCCGGGGAGCTGTTTTTT.

This clonotype was seen a few times. The chain uses TRBV28 and TRBJ2-1; TRBD2 aligns across 14 bases. Germline V gene sequence: CDR1 MDHEN, CDR2 SYDVKM. Unmatched junction bases numbered 9, after V lost 6 bases and J lost 11 bases. There are 15 residues in the CDR3. The chain's CDR3 is CASSQGLAGGGKQFF. In DNA, the CDR3 is TGTGCCAGCAGCCAAGGACTAGCGGGAGGAGGAAAGCAGTTCTTC.

At least ten counts were recorded for this clonotype. The chain couples TRBV6-2 or TRBV6-3 to TRBJ1-1; no clear D gene. The CDR3 runs 15 residues. Germline V lookup: CDR1 MNHEY, CDR2 SVGEGT. V dropped 0 bases and J dropped 1 base, with 9 bases sitting between them. CDR3: CASSYSIPENTEAFF. As DNA, the CDR3 is TGTGCCAGCAGTTACTCGATTCCAGAGAACACTGAAGCTTTCTTT.

This clonotype has a handful of counts. The DNA of the CDR3 is TGTGCCAGCAGGACCGGGACAGGGGGCGGTGAGCAGTTCTTC. Encoded protein: CASRTGTGGGEQFF. The J gene is TRBJ2-1, the V gene TRBV12-3 or TRBV12-4; 12 bases are a match to TRBD1. V lost 6 bases, J lost 9 bases, and 6 bases stayed unmatched. The CDR3 loop spans 14 amino acids.

In this sample, this clonotype turned up a few times. The rearrangement joins TRBV20-1 to TRBJ1-2, with TRBD1 as a possible D gene (6 bases). The CDR3 has 12 amino acids. Germline assignment: CDR1 DFQATT and CDR2 SNEGSKA (reference sequence). Trimming took 4 bases from V and 6 from J, leaving 12 bases between them. Here the CDR3 DNA reads TGCAGTGCTACTCGGGGGGCTAATGGCTACACCTTC. It specifies CSATRGANGYTF.

The sample holds many counts of this clonotype. V gene TRBV7-2 combines with J gene TRBJ2-5; 9 nucleotides agree with TRBD2. Trimming at V came to 1 base and at J to 2 bases, leaving 8 bases not matched to a gene. CDR1 and CDR2 (germline): SGHTA, FQGNSA. This CDR3 contains 17 residues. The CDR3 reads CASSLGPRAGGQETQYF. In nucleotides, the CDR3 is TGTGCCAGCAGCTTAGGTCCTAGAGCGGGGGGACAAGAGACCCAGTACTTC.

The table lists this clonotype with many counts. The chain has TRBV7-2 and TRBJ2-7; 8 positions agree with TRBD2. The ends lost 6 bases at V and 1 base at J; junction bases unmatched: 8. Germline loops: CDR1 SGHTA, CDR2 FQGNSA. The CDR3 is made up of 15 amino acids. CDR3 amino acids: CASRTGLADSYEQYF. CDR3 DNA sequence: TGTGCCAGCAGAACCGGACTAGCTGATTCCTACGAGCAGTACTTC.

The V call is TRBV12-3 or TRBV12-4, the J call TRBJ2-5; 10 bases fit TRBD2. The ends lost 2 bases at V and 5 bases at J; junction bases unmatched: 8. CDR3 length: 16 amino acids. The DNA of the CDR3 is TGTGCCAGCAGTTTACGACGAGCGGGGGGGGGGGAGACCCAGTACTTC. Amino acid sequence: CASSLRRAGGGETQYF.

This clonotype showed up many times. The chain is built from TRBV19 and TRBJ1-5, with a weak D call TRBD1 (6 bases). The germline CDR1 and CDR2 sequences are LNHDA and SQIVND (reference sequence). This CDR3 has 17 residues. V shed 3 bases and J shed 1 base, with 16 bases lying between them. Here the CDR3 reads CASSITRGRLSNQPQHF. CDR3 coding DNA: TGTGCCAGTAGTATTACCCGGGGGCGATTGAGCAATCAGCCCCAGCATTTT.

The chain carries TRBV12-3 or TRBV12-4 and TRBJ2-4; 8 nucleotides line up with TRBD2. V lost 5 bases, J lost 8 bases, and 14 bases stayed unmatched. The CDR3 is 16 amino acids. Here the CDR3 DNA reads TGTGCCAGCAGTCCCGGGGGGGGAGCGGGAGAACACATTCAGTACTTC. Its translation is CASSPGGGAGEHIQYF.

This CDR3 is CASPTRKPSYEQYF. CDR3 coding DNA: TGTGCCAGTCCGACTAGGAAGCCCTCCTACGAGCAGTACTTC. The chain employs TRBV28 and TRBJ2-7; D perhaps matches TRBD2 (6 bases). Deletions cut 9 bases from V and 0 bases from J, with 15 bases between. The germline V gene encodes CDR1 MDHEN and CDR2 SYDVKM. This CDR3 spans 14 amino acids.

The V call is TRBV20-1, the J call TRBJ2-1; possibly TRBD2 for D (6 bases). The CDR3 contains 16 residues. The V and J ends lost 5 bases and 3 bases respectively, with 20 bases between them. The germline V gene encodes CDR1 DFQATT and CDR2 SNEGSKA (reference sequence). In DNA form, the CDR3 reads TGCAGTGCTTCTAGTCCGGGACTGGGGAGCTACAATGAGCAGTTCTTC. This encodes CSASSPGLGSYNEQFF.

This clonotype was picked up many times. The J gene is TRBJ1-5, the V gene TRBV7-9; TRBD1 might be the D (6 bases). CDR1 SEHNR and CDR2 FQNEAQ come from the germline V gene (reference sequence). The CDR3 contains 13 residues. V was shortened by 1 base and J by 7 bases, with 8 bases between the two germline ends. The CDR3 sequence is CASSLVGGQPQHF. The CDR3 DNA follows: TGTGCCAGCAGCTTAGTAGGGGGACAGCCCCAGCATTTT.

This clonotype showed up just a few times. The chain carries TRBV14 and TRBJ2-7; D remains unclear. This CDR3 is built from 15 residues. V lost 0 bases to trimming and J lost 0 bases, with 9 bases between them. Germline loops: CDR1 SGHDN, CDR2 FVKESK. The chain's CDR3 is CASSQELQSSYEQYF. CDR3 coding DNA: TGTGCCAGCAGCCAAGAACTACAGAGCTCCTACGAGCAGTACTTC.

This clonotype was seen many times. J is TRBJ2-5 and V is TRBV28; maybe TRBD1 (6 bases). CDR1 and CDR2 from the germline V gene are MDHEN and SYDVKM. The CDR3 totals 14 residues. V gave up 7 bases and J gave up 5 bases, with 17 bases separating them. The CDR3 bases are TGTGCCAGCAAAAGAGGGGGTAGGAGGGAGACCCAGTACTTC. Amino acid sequence: CASKRGGRRETQYF.

This clonotype was counted at least ten times. The genes are TRBV4-2 and TRBJ2-2; either TRBD1 or TRBD2 may supply D (5 bases each). V dropped 4 bases and J dropped 3 bases, with 9 bases sitting between them. Germline CDR1 and CDR2: LGHNA and YNFKEQ. This CDR3 is built from 14 residues. CDR3 in amino acids: CASSRLGDTGELFF. Written as DNA, the CDR3 is TGTGCCAGCAGCCGCCTGGGGGACACCGGGGAGCTGTTTTTT.

This clonotype was observed many times. V usage is TRBV14 and J usage is TRBJ2-7, with D perhaps TRBD2 (5 bases). This CDR3 comprises 12 residues. The V gene's germline CDR1 is SGHDN and CDR2 FVKESK. Trimming pared 0 bases from V and 8 bases from J, leaving 8 bases between. The CDR3 coding sequence is TGTGCCAGCAGCCAAGAGGGAGTTAAGCAGTACTTC. Its protein product is CASSQEGVKQYF.

The chain employs TRBV11-2 and TRBJ1-6; TRBD1 is a possible D gene (5 bases). V was pared by 5 bases and J by 0 bases, with 23 bases between. The length of the CDR3 is 20 residues. In germline, CDR1 is SGHAT, CDR2 FQNNGV. In nucleotides, the CDR3 is TGTGCCAGCAGCCACAAGGGAAAGGGGCACCAAAGCTCCTATAATTCACCCCTCCACTTT. The encoded protein is CASSHKGKGHQSSYNSPLHF. Combining the CDR3 with reference TRBV11-2 and TRBJ1-6 gives the whole variable domain EAGVAQSPRYKIIEKRQSVAFWCNPISGHATLYWYQQILGQGPKLLIQFQNNGVVDDSQLPKDRFSAERLKGVDSTLKIQPAKLEDSAVYLCASSHKGKGHQSSYNSPLHFGNGTRLTVT.

The J gene is TRBJ2-5, the V gene TRBV7-2, with 13 bases lining up with TRBD2. Trimming took 10 bases from V and 2 from J; bases not matched to a gene: 4. Germline V gene lookup returns CDR1 SGHTA and CDR2 FQGNSA. The CDR3 has 14 residues. CDR3 nucleotides: TGTGCCACCGGGACTAGCGGGAATCAAGAGACCCAGTACTTC. Translation: CATGTSGNQETQYF.

This clonotype was picked up a small number of times. The V call is TRBV25-1, the J call TRBJ2-7; D might be TRBD1 (7 bases). The CDR3 runs to 13 residues. In germline, CDR1 is MGHDK, CDR2 SYGVNS. The V end lost 8 bases, the J end lost 0 bases, and 11 bases lay between the germline ends. CDR3 in amino acids: CASRRDSSYEQYF. The CDR3, as DNA: TGTGCCAGCCGGAGGGACAGCTCCTACGAGCAGTACTTC.

This clonotype was found many times. J is TRBJ2-7 and V is TRBV7-2, with 10 bases identical to TRBD2. The V gene end was trimmed by 5 bases and the J gene end by 5 bases; junction bases not matched to a gene: 9. Looked up from germline, CDR1 is SGHTA and CDR2 is FQGNSA. This CDR3 contains 15 residues. CDR3 sequence: CASSLSGGAMNEQYF. The CDR3 bases are TGTGCCAGCAGCCTGAGCGGGGGGGCCATGAACGAGCAGTACTTC.

V gene TRBV19 combines with J gene TRBJ2-2; D unclear. The CDR3 spans 14 residues. Germline loops: CDR1 LNHDA, CDR2 SQIVND (reference sequence). V dropped 1 base and J dropped 2 bases, with 5 bases sitting between them. CDR3 protein: CASSIGVNTGELFF. The CDR3 bases are TGTGCCAGTAGTATAGGGGTCAACACCGGGGAGCTGTTTTTT. The variable domain in full, completed from reference TRBV19 and TRBJ2-2, reads DGGITQSPKYLFRKEGQNVTLSCEQNLNHDAMYWYRQDPGQGLRLIYYSQIVNDFQKGDIAEGYSVSREKKESFPLTVTSAQKNPTAFYLCASSIGVNTGELFFGEGSRLTVL.

The chain combines TRBV20-1 with TRBJ2-5; maybe TRBD1 (6 bases). The V and J ends lost 2 bases and 5 bases respectively, with 15 bases between them. Germline CDR1 reads DFQATT; CDR2 reads SNEGSKA (reference sequence). The CDR3 contains 14 residues. The CDR3 DNA sequence: TGCAGTGCTAGAATCCCGGGACACAGGGAGACCCAGTACTTC. This sequence encodes CSARIPGHRETQYF.

The chain has TRBV29-1 and TRBJ1-2, with D unresolved. The germline V and J ends were trimmed by 5 bases and 2 bases, with 6 bases remaining between them. The CDR3 is made up of 11 amino acids. Germline V gene data show CDR1 as SQVTM and CDR2 as ANQGSEA. The CDR3 DNA follows: TGCAGCGTTACGGGGAACTATGGCTACACCTTC. Amino acids: CSVTGNYGYTF.

The gene calls are TRBV20-1 and TRBJ2-1; 8 bases map to TRBD2. The CDR3 runs 16 residues. Germline V gene data show CDR1 as DFQATT and CDR2 as SNEGSKA (reference sequence). Trimming at V came to 0 bases and at J to 5 bases, leaving 9 bases not matched to a gene. CDR3 sequence reads: CSARDPRLAGHNEQFF. In nucleotides, the CDR3 is TGCAGTGCTAGAGACCCCAGGCTAGCGGGCCACAATGAGCAGTTCTTC.

The rearrangement joins TRBV28 to TRBJ2-4; D is undetermined. From germline, CDR1 is MDHEN and CDR2 SYDVKM. The CDR3 sequence is 15 residues long. V gave up 4 bases and J gave up 1 base, with 11 bases separating them. The CDR3 DNA reads TGTGCCAGCAGTTCCCGGAGTGCTGCCAAAAACATTCAGTACTTC. Its protein is CASSSRSAAKNIQYF.

This clonotype was seen ten or more times. The chain links TRBV19 to TRBJ2-7; weak D call: TRBD2 (6 bases). Per the germline V gene, CDR1 is LNHDA and CDR2 is SQIVND (reference sequence). The V and J ends lost 8 bases and 4 bases respectively, with 15 bases between them. This CDR3 has 13 amino acids. CDR3 protein: CASGRDFAYEQYF. In nucleotides, the CDR3 is TGTGCCAGTGGCCGGGACTTCGCTTACGAGCAGTACTTC.

This clonotype has ten or more counts. The J gene is TRBJ1-6, the V gene TRBV5-6; possibly TRBD1 for D (6 bases). The CDR3 totals 14 residues. V lost 2 bases, J lost 10 bases, and 13 bases lay in between. Germline-derived CDR1 and CDR2 are SGHDT and YYEEEE. The CDR3 DNA reads TGTGCCAGCAGCTTATACAGGGATGGGTCACCCCTCCACTTT. This gives the protein CASSLYRDGSPLHF.

This clonotype was observed at least ten times. The CDR3 DNA reads as TGTGCCAGCAGCTCAGGCGGGAATCGGGCAGAGACCCAGTACTTC. The encoded protein is CASSSGGNRAETQYF. The chain couples TRBV7-9 to TRBJ2-5, with a possible D match to TRBD2 (6 bases). The germline V and J ends were trimmed by 4 bases and 4 bases, with 16 bases remaining between them. Germline V gives CDR1 SEHNR, CDR2 FQNEAQ (reference sequence). This CDR3 comprises 15 residues. Looking up the rest from reference TRBV7-9 and TRBJ2-5 gives the full variable domain: DTGVSQNPRHKITKRGQNVTFRCDPISEHNRLYWYRQTLGQGPEFLTYFQNEAQLEKSRLLSDRFSAERPKGSFSTLEIQRTEQGDSAMYLCASSSGGNRAETQYFGPGTRLLVL.

This clonotype was seen at least ten times. The rearrangement joins TRBV29-1 to TRBJ2-7, with D maybe TRBD1 (5 bases). V was trimmed by 6 bases and J by 0 bases, leaving 9 bases between them. This CDR3 spans 12 amino acids. Germline loops: CDR1 SQVTM, CDR2 ANQGSEA. CDR3 nucleotides: TGCAGCGTACAGACAGTCTCCTACGAGCAGTACTTC. Translated, it gives CSVQTVSYEQYF.